The 5 T cell receptor beta chains below were found in one sample sequenced in a study of T cell changes during pregnancy in multiple sclerosis. Data came from immunoSEQ multiplex PCR; TCRdb stores just in-frame clones and leaves some out. The sample lists approximately 28,000 clones, around nine tenths occurring once. Sequenced here: CD8+ T cells from peripheral blood mononuclear cells, sampled before pregnancy. The origin of the receptors is a female donor with multiple sclerosis, enrolled in a pregnancy study.

V is TRBV18 and J is TRBJ2-2, with a tentative D call TRBD2 (7 bases). Trimming took off 10 bases at V and 3 bases at J, with 21 bases between the two ends. Germline values: CDR1 KGHSH, CDR2 LQKENI. This CDR3 contains 16 residues. The CDR3 bases are TGTGCCAACTGGGCGGGGGCTCGGTATGACACCGGGGAGCTGTTTTTT. The encoded protein is CANWAGARYDTGELFF.

V is TRBV27 and J is TRBJ1-2; D is perhaps TRBD1 (5 bases). Germline loops: CDR1 MNHEY, CDR2 SMNVEV (reference sequence). CDR3 length: 16 amino acids. Trimming removed 4 bases at V and 0 bases at J, with 15 bases between. In nucleotides, the CDR3 is TGTGCCAGCAGTTCCTCGACAGAATTAGCTAACTATGGCTACACCTTC. Residues: CASSSSTELANYGYTF.

This clone turned up a few times. CDR3 in amino acids: CASSYRDYSPLHF. The CDR3 DNA follows: TGTGCCAGCAGTTACCGGGACTATTCACCCCTCCACTTT. The V call is TRBV6-5, the J call TRBJ1-6, with a weak D call TRBD1 (5 bases). CDR1 is MNHEY and CDR2 is SVGAGI in the germline V gene. The V end was cut by 2 bases, the J end by 8 bases, with 7 bases between. This CDR3 has 13 residues.

Here the CDR3 reads CASSGVEMGNEQFF. In DNA, the CDR3 is TGTGCCAGCAGCGGGGTAGAGATGGGTAATGAGCAGTTCTTC. The gene calls are TRBV2 and TRBJ2-1; weak D call: TRBD2 (5 bases). The CDR3 length is 14 residues. CDR1 and CDR2 (germline): SNHLY, FYNNEI. Trimming stripped 6 bases from V and 7 bases from J, with 16 bases between.

The chain joins TRBV27 to TRBJ2-1, with 9 positions matching TRBD1. Germline loops: CDR1 MNHEY, CDR2 SMNVEV (reference sequence). J lost 6 bases, V lost 5 bases, and 11 bases had no gene match. The CDR3 has 16 amino acids. The CDR3 here is CASSLGQGRVFNEQFF. The DNA for the CDR3 is TGTGCCAGCAGTCTAGGACAGGGGAGGGTTTTCAATGAGCAGTTCTTC.